The clone carrying this T cell receptor (beta chain) is a singleton in its sample. Seattle participants joined during active infection and were tracked over time. This CDR3 comprises 14 residues. Trimming stripped 1 base from V and 7 bases from J, with 14 bases between. Germline V lookup: CDR1 LGHDT, CDR2 YNNKEL (reference sequence). Sequencing used immunoSEQ multiplex PCR; TCRdb keeps in-frame clones, though not all of them. The sample has 100,000 to 150,000 clones, more than 70% seen once. This sample is drawn from a study of blood T cell repertoires in COVID-19. Background on the study: Sample material is recorded as cDNA or gDNA derived from T cells, B-cell-depleted T cells, or PBMCs.

The sequence was obtained from a woman at least 80 years old with COVID-19, enrolled during active disease. The chain combines TRBV3-1 (or the pseudogene TRBV3-2) with TRBJ2-7, with a weak D call TRBD2 (6 bases). The sequenced sample was peripheral blood. CDR3 residues: CASSQVGGTMEQYF. CDR3 bases: TGTGCCAGCAGCCAAGTGGGCGGGACCATGGAGCAGTACTTC.